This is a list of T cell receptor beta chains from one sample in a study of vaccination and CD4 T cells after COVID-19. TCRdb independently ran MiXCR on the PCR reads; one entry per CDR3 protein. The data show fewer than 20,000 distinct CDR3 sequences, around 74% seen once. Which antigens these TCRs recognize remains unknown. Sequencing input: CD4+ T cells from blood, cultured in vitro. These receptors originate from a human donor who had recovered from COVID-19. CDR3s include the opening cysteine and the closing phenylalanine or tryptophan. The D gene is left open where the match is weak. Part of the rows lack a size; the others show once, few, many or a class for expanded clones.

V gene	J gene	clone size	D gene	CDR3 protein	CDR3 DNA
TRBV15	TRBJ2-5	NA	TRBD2	CATSTGSGRAAWETQYF	TGTGCCACCAGCACCGGAAGCGGGAGGGCCGCGTGGGAGACCCAGTACTTC
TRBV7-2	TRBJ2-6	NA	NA	CASSPKDRSASGANVLTF	TGCGCCAGCAGCCCAAAAGACCGATCAGCCTCTGGGGCCAACGTCCTGACTTTC
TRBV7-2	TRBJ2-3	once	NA	CASTPFDTDTQYF	TGTGCCAGCACCCCTTTCGACACAGATACGCAGTATTTT
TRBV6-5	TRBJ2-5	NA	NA	CPSSYSYRQETQYF	TGTCCCAGCAGTTATTCTTACAGGCAAGAGACCCAGTACTTC
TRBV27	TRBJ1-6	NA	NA	CASSPSTRLRARNSPLHF	TGTGCCAGCAGTCCGTCAACGCGATTGCGGGCGAGGAATTCACCCCTCCACTTT
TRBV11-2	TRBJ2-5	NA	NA	CASSLVEGMGTGVWTQYF	TGTGCCAGCAGCTTAGTGGAAGGGATGGGGACTGGGGTGTGGACCCAGTACTTC
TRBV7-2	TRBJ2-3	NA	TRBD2	CASGGDRADTQYF	TGTGCCAGCGGGGGGGATCGTGCAGATACGCAGTATTTT
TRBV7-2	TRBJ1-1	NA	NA	CASSSRWGGTEAFF	TGTGCCAGCAGCTCAAGGTGGGGGGGTACTGAAGCTTTCTTT
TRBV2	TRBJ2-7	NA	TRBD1	CASSHTGGRYEQYF	TGTGCCAGCAGTCATACAGGGGGCCGGTACGAGCAGTACTTC
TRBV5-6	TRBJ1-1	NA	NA	CASSPGGPRGRTEAFF	TGTGCCAGCAGCCCGGGGGGGCCCCGGGGTAGGACTGAAGCTTTCTTT
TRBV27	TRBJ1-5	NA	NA	CASSIRQDQPQHF	TGTGCCAGCAGTATAAGACAGGATCAGCCCCAGCATTTT
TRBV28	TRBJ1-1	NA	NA	CASSPQGPLRTEAFF	TGTGCCAGCAGTCCCCAGGGGCCCCTAAGGACTGAAGCTTTCTTT
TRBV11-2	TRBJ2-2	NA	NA	CASVKAGGELFF	TGTGCCAGCGTTAAAGCTGGCGGGGAGCTGTTTTTT
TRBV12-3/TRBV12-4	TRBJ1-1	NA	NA	CASRWGQQLNTEAFF	TGTGCCAGCAGATGGGGGCAGCAGCTGAACACTGAAGCTTTCTTT
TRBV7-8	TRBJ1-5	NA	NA	CASSLVPPQPQHF	TGTGCCAGCAGCTTAGTACCCCCCCAGCCCCAGCATTTT
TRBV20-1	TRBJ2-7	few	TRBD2	CSAQRPRAGGYEQYF	TGCAGTGCCCAAAGGCCTCGAGCGGGAGGTTACGAGCAGTACTTC
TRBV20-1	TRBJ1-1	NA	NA	CSAPRGQSTEAFF	TGCAGTGCTCCCAGGGGCCAGAGCACTGAAGCTTTCTTT
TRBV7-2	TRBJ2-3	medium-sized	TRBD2	CASSRDYQSTDTQYF	TGTGCCAGCAGTCGGGACTACCAAAGCACAGATACGCAGTATTTT
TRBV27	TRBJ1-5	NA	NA	CASSGTGGMSNQPQHF	TGTGCCAGCAGTGGTACCGGGGGAATGAGCAATCAGCCCCAGCATTTT
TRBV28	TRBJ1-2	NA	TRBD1	CASRRTGGGVRYGYTF	TGTGCCAGCAGGCGGACAGGGGGCGGCGTCCGGTATGGCTACACCTTC
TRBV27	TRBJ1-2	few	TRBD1	CASSLGQGAVYGYTF	TGTGCCAGCAGTCTCGGACAGGGGGCCGTCTATGGCTACACCTTC
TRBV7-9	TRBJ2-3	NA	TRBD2	CASSFPSGRGKDTQYF	TGTGCCAGCAGCTTTCCTAGCGGGAGAGGGAAAGATACGCAGTATTTT
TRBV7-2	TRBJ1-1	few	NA	CASSRERITEAFF	TGTGCCAGCAGCCGCGAAAGGATCACTGAAGCTTTCTTT
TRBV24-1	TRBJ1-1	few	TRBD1	CATSQTGMNTEAFF	TGTGCCACCAGTCAGACAGGGATGAACACTGAAGCTTTCTTT
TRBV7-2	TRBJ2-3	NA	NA	CASSLGITDTQYF	TGTGCCAGCAGCCTGGGGATCACAGATACGCAGTATTTT
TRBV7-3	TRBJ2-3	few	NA	CASRADLTDTQYF	TGTGCCAGCAGGGCGGACCTCACAGATACGCAGTATTTT
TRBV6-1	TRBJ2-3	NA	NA	CASAPGSGLSTDTQYF	TGTGCCAGCGCCCCAGGGAGCGGTCTTAGCACAGATACGCAGTATTTT
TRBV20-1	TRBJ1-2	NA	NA	CSVGGLGGTF	TGCAGTGTAGGCGGCTTGGGTGGCACCTTC
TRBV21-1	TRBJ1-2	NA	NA	CASSKTGSF	TGTGCCAGCAGCAAGACAGGTTCCTTC
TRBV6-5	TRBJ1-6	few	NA	CASCFTSSPLHF	TGTGCCAGCTGTTTCACCTCTTCACCCCTCCACTTT
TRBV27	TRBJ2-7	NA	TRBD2	CASSHSGLAGYEQYF	TGTGCCAGCAGTCACTCGGGACTAGCGGGCTACGAGCAGTACTTC
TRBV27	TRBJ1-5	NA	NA	CASIIGGGNQPQHF	TGTGCCAGCATCATCGGGGGTGGCAATCAGCCCCAGCATTTT
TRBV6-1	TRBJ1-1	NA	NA	CASRGRATEAFF	TGTGCCAGCCGGGGTAGGGCGACTGAAGCTTTCTTT
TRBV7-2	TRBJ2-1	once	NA	CASSFRARANNEQFF	TGTGCCAGCAGTTTCCGGGCCCGGGCTAATAATGAGCAGTTCTTC
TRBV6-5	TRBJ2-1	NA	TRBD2	CASSYSIAGVFNEQFF	TGTGCCAGCAGTTACTCGATAGCGGGAGTTTTCAATGAGCAGTTCTTC
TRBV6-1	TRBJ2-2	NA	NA	CASSEAGLATGELFF	TGTGCCAGCAGTGAGGCAGGACTGGCCACCGGGGAGCTGTTTTTT
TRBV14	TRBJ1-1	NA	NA	CASSQGLWRNTEAFF	TGTGCCAGCAGCCAAGGTTTGTGGAGGAACACTGAAGCTTTCTTT
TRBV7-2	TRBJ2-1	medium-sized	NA	CASSDYLYNEQFF	TGTGCCAGCAGCGACTACCTCTACAATGAGCAGTTCTTC
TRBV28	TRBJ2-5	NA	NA	CASSSRVREETQYF	TGTGCCAGCAGTTCCAGGGTTCGGGAAGAGACCCAGTACTTC
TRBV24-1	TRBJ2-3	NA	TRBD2	CATSEVTSGRVADTQYF	TGTGCCACCAGTGAGGTGACTAGCGGGAGAGTGGCAGATACGCAGTATTTT
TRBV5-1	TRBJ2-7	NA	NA	CASSLEGGPGEQYF	TGCGCCAGCAGCTTGGAAGGTGGCCCCGGCGAGCAGTACTTC
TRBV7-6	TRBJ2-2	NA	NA	CASSLASGTGELFF	TGTGCCAGCAGCTTAGCGTCGGGCACCGGGGAGCTGTTTTTT
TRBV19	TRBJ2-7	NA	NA	CASSKAGERGQYF	TGTGCCAGTAGTAAGGCAGGGGAAAGAGGGCAGTACTTC
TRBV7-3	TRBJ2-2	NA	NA	CASSLNGSPTGELFF	TGTGCCAGCAGCTTAAATGGCTCCCCGACCGGGGAGCTGTTTTTT
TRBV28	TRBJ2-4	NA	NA	CASSFQSGTDEANIQYF	TGTGCCAGCAGTTTCCAATCCGGGACGGATGAAGCAAACATTCAGTACTTC
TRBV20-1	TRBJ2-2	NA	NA	CSAREQLLTGELFF	TGCAGTGCTAGAGAACAACTCCTCACCGGGGAGCTGTTTTTT
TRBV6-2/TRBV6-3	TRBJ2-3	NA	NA	CASRRKPSTDTQYF	TGTGCCAGCAGACGGAAACCTAGCACAGATACGCAGTATTTT
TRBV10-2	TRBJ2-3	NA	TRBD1	CASSVGRTGWGDTQYF	TGCGCCAGCAGTGTGGGTAGGACAGGGTGGGGTGATACGCAGTATTTT
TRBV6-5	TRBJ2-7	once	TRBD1	CASSSGTGVPEQYF	TGTGCCAGCAGTTCCGGGACAGGAGTTCCCGAGCAGTACTTC
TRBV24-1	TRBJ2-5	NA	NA	CATSRGGALTQYF	TGTGCCACCAGTCGTGGGGGGGCCCTCACCCAGTACTTC
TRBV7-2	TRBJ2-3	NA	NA	CASSPRWGDTQYF	TGCGCCAGCAGCCCTAGGTGGGGGGATACGCAGTATTTT